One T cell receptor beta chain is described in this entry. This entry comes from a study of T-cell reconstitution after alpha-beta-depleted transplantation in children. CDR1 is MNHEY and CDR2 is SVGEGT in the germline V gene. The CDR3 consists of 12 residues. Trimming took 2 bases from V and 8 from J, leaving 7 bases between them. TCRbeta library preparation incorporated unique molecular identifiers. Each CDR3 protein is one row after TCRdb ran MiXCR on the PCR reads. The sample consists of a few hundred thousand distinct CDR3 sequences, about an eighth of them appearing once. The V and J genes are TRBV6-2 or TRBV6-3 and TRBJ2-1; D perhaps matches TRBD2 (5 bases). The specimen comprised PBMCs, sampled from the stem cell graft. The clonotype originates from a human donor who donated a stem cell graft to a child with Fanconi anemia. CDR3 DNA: TGTGCCAGCAGTTACGAGGGCGATGAGCAGTTCTTC. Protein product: CASSYEGDEQFF.